This passage covers 7 T cell receptor beta chains from one sample sequenced in a study of shared clonotypes between healthy human individuals. Using immunoSEQ multiplex PCR, the repertoire was profiled, and TCRdb retains in-frame clones only, with some absent. The sample includes some 450,000 clones, roughly 80% of them seen just once. The material sequenced was PBMCs. The source is a woman between 35 and 50 years old in good health. Some clones in this sample may be carry-over from other donors' samples.

This clone was found a few times. The V and J genes are TRBV2 and TRBJ2-2, with 14 nucleotides matching TRBD2. The ends lost 5 bases at V and 3 bases at J; junction bases unmatched: 2. CDR3 size: 16 residues. Germline-derived CDR1 and CDR2 are SNHLY and FYNNEI. The CDR3 bases are TGTGCCAGCAGTTTGGGACTAGCGGGGGACACCGGGGAGCTGTTTTTT. The encoded protein is CASSLGLAGDTGELFF.

The chain couples TRBV7-9 to TRBJ2-7; D uncertain. Between the trimmed V and J ends, which lost 5 bases and 7 bases, there was a span of 12 bases. Germline V gives CDR1 SEHNR, CDR2 FQNEAQ (reference sequence). The CDR3 is 12 residues long. DNA of the CDR3: TGTGCCAGCAGCCTCGACCCATTAGAGCAGTACTTC. Translating gives CASSLDPLEQYF.

The chain uses TRBV6-1 and TRBJ2-1, with 8 bases aligning to TRBD1. The V gene end was trimmed by 1 base and the J gene end by 6 bases; junction bases not matched to a gene: 5. CDR1 and CDR2 (germline): MNHNS, SASEGT. The CDR3 spans 15 residues. The CDR3 loop is CASSEVQGASNEQFF. In DNA form, the CDR3 reads TGTGCCAGCAGTGAAGTCCAGGGGGCGTCCAATGAGCAGTTCTTC.

This clone was counted between two and nine times. A far larger clone lies a single base away; this is likely a read error. The sample has other DNA sequences that encode this CDR3 too. The chain has TRBV7-9 and TRBJ1-1; D is ambiguous. The CDR3 loop spans 13 amino acids. The V gene's germline CDR1 is SEHNR and CDR2 FQNEAQ (reference sequence). The DNA for the CDR3 is TGCGCCAGCAGCTTAGACATGAACACTGAAGCTTTCTTT. Translating it yields CASSLDMNTEAFF.

The gene calls are TRBV11-2 and TRBJ2-7; 7 bases match TRBD1. The CDR3 contains 14 residues. V gave up 5 bases and J gave up 2 bases; unmatched junction bases: 6. In germline, CDR1 is SGHAT, CDR2 FQNNGV. The CDR3 loop reads CASSGRDRAYEQYF. The CDR3 nucleotides read TGTGCCAGCAGCGGCCGGGACAGAGCCTACGAGCAGTACTTC.

This clone was seen a single time. The chain carries TRBV7-9 and TRBJ1-2, with D perhaps TRBD1 (5 bases). Germline CDR1 SEHNR, CDR2 FQNEAQ (reference sequence). Trimming cost V 6 bases and J 4 bases, with 9 bases left between them. The CDR3 is 12 amino acids. The CDR3 here is CASSWDGYGYTF. The DNA for the CDR3 is TGTGCCAGCAGTTGGGACGGCTATGGCTACACCTTC.

Comments on this clone: The same CDR3 is also encoded by other DNA sequences in this sample. CDR3 sequence: CASSPGTGNYGYTF. DNA for the CDR3: TGCGCCAGCAGCCCGGGGACAGGGAACTATGGCTACACCTTC. This chain joins TRBV5-1 and TRBJ1-2; TRBD1 agrees at 9 bases. The CDR3 has 14 amino acids. Trimming cost V 4 bases and J 2 bases; bases outside gene matches: 3. In germline, CDR1 is SGHRS, CDR2 YFSETQ.